Sequencing of this T cell receptor beta chain was carried out in a study of CD8 T cells in ankylosing spondylitis. CDR1 is SEHNR, CDR2 FQNEAQ, per germline (reference sequence). CDR3 length equals 15 residues. Quantitative 5'-RACE with molecular barcodes generated TCR beta libraries. MiXCR was run by TCRdb on the 5' RACE reads, yielding one entry per CDR3 protein. The data hold around 540,000 distinct CDR3 sequences, with 12% observed a single time. Study-level results: About 8 highly homologous variants made up a TCR beta motif, and this motif appeared characteristic of ankylosing spondylitis blood. Earlier authors reported some of these motif variants in reactive arthritis synovial fluid and blood.

Points on this clonotype: Its antigen is not known. The junction shows a germline mismatch at one end, possibly a read error.

This clonotype originated in a male donor with ankylosing spondylitis. This chain uses TRBV7-9 with TRBJ2-7, with D perhaps TRBD2 (5 bases). Sequenced: blood, either unsorted or a sorted T cell fraction (not recorded which). Here the CDR3 DNA reads TGTGCCAGCAGGTTAGGTGAGGGTTTCTCCTACGAGCAGTACTTC. Encoded protein: CASRLGEGFSYEQYF.